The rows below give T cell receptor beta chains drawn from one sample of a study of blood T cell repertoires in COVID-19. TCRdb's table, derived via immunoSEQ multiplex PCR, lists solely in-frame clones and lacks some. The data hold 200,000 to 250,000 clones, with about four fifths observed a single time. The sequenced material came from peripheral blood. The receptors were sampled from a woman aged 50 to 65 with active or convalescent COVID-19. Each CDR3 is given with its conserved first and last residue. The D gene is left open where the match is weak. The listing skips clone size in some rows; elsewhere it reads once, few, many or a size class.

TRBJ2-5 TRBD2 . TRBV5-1 TGCGCCAGCAGCCGAGGGACTAGCGACCAAGAGACCCAGTACTTC CASSRGTSDQETQYF
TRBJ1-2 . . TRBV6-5 TGTGCCAGCAGTTACTCAGGGCCCGGGGGAGGCTACACCTTC CASSYSGPGGGYTF
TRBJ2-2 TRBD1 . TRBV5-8 TGTGCCAGCAGTCCCGGGACAGGGTCACCCGGGGAGCTGTTTTTT CASSPGTGSPGELFF
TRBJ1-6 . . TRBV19 TGTGCCAGTAGTACCCGGGACACCAGTAATTCACCCCTCCACTTT CASSTRDTSNSPLHF
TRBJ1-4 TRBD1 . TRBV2 TGTGCCGGTAAAGGACAGGGGCTTGAAAAACTGTTTTTT CAGKGQGLEKLFF
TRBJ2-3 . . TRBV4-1 TGCGCCAGCAGCCAAGATCCAGGGGGCACAGATACGCAGTATTTT CASSQDPGGTDTQYF
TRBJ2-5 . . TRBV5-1 TGCGCCAGCAGCTTGGACGGGGAGGAACAAGAGACCCAGTACTTC CASSLDGEEQETQYF
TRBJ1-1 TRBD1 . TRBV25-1 TGTGCCAGCAGTGAGGGACAGGGAAGCACTGAAGCTTTCTTT CASSEGQGSTEAFF
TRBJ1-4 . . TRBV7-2 TGTGCCAGCAGCTTAGTGAGAGTTGCAACTAATGAAAAACTGTTTTTT CASSLVRVATNEKLFF
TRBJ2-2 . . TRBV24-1 TGTGCCACCAGTGATTTGACAGGGCCGGGCGCCGGGGAGCTGTTTTTT CATSDLTGPGAGELFF
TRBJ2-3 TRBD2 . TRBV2 TGTGCCAGCAACGGACGGGAGGGCACAGATACGCAGTATTTT CASNGREGTDTQYF
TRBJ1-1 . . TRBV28 TGTGCCAGCAGATTTCCAGGGGCGGCCCCTGAAGCTTTCTTT CASRFPGAAPEAFF
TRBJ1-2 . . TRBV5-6 TGTGCCAGCAGCTTTGGGGACTACAACTATGGCTACACCTTC CASSFGDYNYGYTF
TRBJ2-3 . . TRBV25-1 TGTGCCAGCAGTGAATGGGGGGACAGCACAGATACGCAGTATTTT CASSEWGDSTDTQYF
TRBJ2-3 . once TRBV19 TGTGCCAGTAGTCTCTTAGGGGGGGATCGCGCAGATACGCAGTATTTT CASSLLGGDRADTQYF
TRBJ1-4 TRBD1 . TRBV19 TGTGCCAGTAGGATACAGGGGATGGGTGAAAAACTGTTTTTT CASRIQGMGEKLFF
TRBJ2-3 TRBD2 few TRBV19 TGTGCCAGCAAAGCGGGAGGTACCGATACGCAGTATTTT CASKAGGTDTQYF
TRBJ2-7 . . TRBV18 TGTGCCAGCTCACCCGAACAGACATACGAGCAGTACTTC CASSPEQTYEQYF
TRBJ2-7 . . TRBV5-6 TGTGCCAGCAGCTCCACGGTTCGATACTACGAGCAGTACTTC CASSSTVRYYEQYF
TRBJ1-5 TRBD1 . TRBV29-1 TGCAGCGTCTTTGACAGGGACAATCAGCCCCAGCATTTT CSVFDRDNQPQHF
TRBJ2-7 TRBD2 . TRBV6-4 TGTGCCAGCAGTGGGAAGCGGGAAAGATACGAGCAGTACTTC CASSGKRERYEQYF
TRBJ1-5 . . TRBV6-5 TGTGCCAGCAGTTCCGAAAGGGGGCCCCAGCATTTT CASSSERGPQHF
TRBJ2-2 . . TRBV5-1 TGCGCCAGCAAAGAGCCAACGGACACCGGGGAGCTGTTTTTT CASKEPTDTGELFF
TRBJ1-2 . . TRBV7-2 TGTGCCAGCAGCATCGACAGATATGGCTACACCTTC CASSIDRYGYTF
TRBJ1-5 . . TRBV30 TGTGCCTGGGCGGGGTGGGGCAATCAGCCCCAGCATTTT CAWAGWGNQPQHF